The next 10 T cell receptor beta chains were all read from a single sample in a study of regulatory T cells in long-lasting Graves disease. As for time point: newly diagnosed GD, antithyroid drugs for less than 3 months. Construction of the TCR library relied on RNA isolated from PBMCs. HTBI primers from iRepertoire and Arm-PCR of CDR3 regions yielded the TCR beta libraries. TCRdb recomputed calls from the multiplex PCR reads with MiXCR, one row per CDR3 protein. The sample includes around 400,000 distinct CDR3 sequences, around 11% of them seen just once. A further study also used this sample, focusing on T cells in Graves' hyperthyroidism and ophthalmopathy.

Material: peripheral blood mononuclear cells (PBMCs), obtained at new diagnosis, from a patient treated with antithyroid drugs. The receptors shown here come from a woman aged 18 to 35 with Graves disease.

The chain has TRBV5-1 and TRBJ2-2, with D maybe TRBD2 (5 bases). Between the trimmed V and J ends, which lost 0 bases and 0 bases, there was a span of 12 bases. This CDR3 has 17 amino acids. The germline V gene encodes CDR1 SGHRS and CDR2 YFSETQ. CDR3: CASSLVPGISNTGELFF. For the CDR3, the DNA is TGCGCCAGCAGCTTGGTACCCGGGATCTCGAACACCGGGGAGCTGTTTTTT.

This clonotype was picked up many times. J is TRBJ1-1 and V is TRBV20-1; D is ambiguous. This CDR3 contains 16 residues. Germline V lookup: CDR1 DFQATT, CDR2 SNEGSKA (reference sequence). The V gene lost 3 bases and the J gene lost 4 bases, with 21 bases spanning the gap. The CDR3, as DNA: TGCAGTGCTAGTTGGGGTGCGGGAGTAGGTGGCACTGAAGCTTTCTTT. Translation gives CSASWGAGVGGTEAFF.

Ten or more counts support this clonotype. The V call is TRBV29-1, the J call TRBJ2-5; 7 nucleotides line up with TRBD1. This CDR3 comprises 14 residues. The germline CDR1 and CDR2 sequences are SQVTM and ANQGSEA. The V gene end was trimmed by 4 bases and the J gene end by 1 base; junction bases not matched to a gene: 6. This CDR3 reads CSVVDRIGQETQYF. CDR3 bases: TGCAGCGTTGTGGACAGGATTGGCCAAGAGACCCAGTACTTC.

This clonotype was seen many times. The CDR3 protein is CASSIAGQGVYEQYF. The DNA of the CDR3 is TGTGCCAGTAGTATTGCTGGACAGGGTGTCTACGAGCAGTACTTC. The genes are TRBV19 and TRBJ2-7; TRBD1 matches at 8 bases. The CDR3 covers 15 residues. Germline V gene sequence: CDR1 LNHDA, CDR2 SQIVND (reference sequence). The junction had 7 bases not matched to a gene; V was cut back by 3 bases and J by 3 bases.

This clonotype was observed a handful of times. The chain couples TRBV6-1 to TRBJ1-2, with no clear D. The germline V gene has CDR1 MNHNS and CDR2 SASEGT. This CDR3 is built from 16 residues. V dropped 7 bases and J dropped 0 bases, with 18 bases sitting between them. CDR3 in amino acids: CASTPRPLTPNYGYTF. CDR3 sequence (DNA): TGTGCCAGCACTCCCCGACCGTTAACTCCTAACTATGGCTACACCTTC.

The V and J genes are TRBV19 and TRBJ2-6, with TRBD1 matching 8 bases. V lost 6 bases and J lost 0; bases outside the gene matches: 4. This CDR3 region has 16 residues. Germline CDR1 reads LNHDA; CDR2 reads SQIVND (reference sequence). CDR3 coding DNA: TGTGCCAGTAGGACAGGGGACCGCTCTGGGGCCAACGTCCTGACTTTC. Translation: CASRTGDRSGANVLTF.

Many counts were recorded for this clonotype. The V and J genes are TRBV28 and TRBJ2-7, with a possible D match to TRBD1 (5 bases). V lost 7 bases and J lost 4, with 11 bases in between. Germline CDR1 reads MDHEN; CDR2 reads SYDVKM. The CDR3 totals 12 residues. CDR3 residues: CASKTTEYEQYF. CDR3 DNA: TGTGCCAGCAAGACGACAGAATACGAGCAGTACTTC.

This clonotype came up many times. This chain links TRBV2 with TRBJ2-5; D tentatively reads TRBD1 or TRBD2 (6 bases each). V shed 6 bases and J shed 8 bases, with 22 bases lying between them. Germline-derived CDR1 and CDR2 are SNHLY and FYNNEI. The CDR3 contains 15 residues. The CDR3 loop reads CASRGAGGPQGTQYF. The CDR3 DNA sequence: TGTGCCAGCAGGGGCGCCGGGGGCCCCCAGGGAACCCAGTACTTC.

This clonotype was recorded many times. J is TRBJ1-5 and V is TRBV19; no definite D call. Trimming left V 1 base short and J 2 bases short, with 3 bases between. The CDR3 has 13 residues. CDR1 is LNHDA and CDR2 is SQIVND in the germline V gene (reference sequence). As DNA, the CDR3 is TGTGCCAGTAGTATAGGCGGCAATCAGCCCCAGCATTTT. Translation: CASSIGGNQPQHF.

Many counts were recorded for this clonotype. The genes are TRBV4-1 and TRBJ2-2; perhaps D is TRBD1 or TRBD2 (5 bases each). V lost 3 bases and J 4 bases, leaving 6 bases between the germline ends. The CDR3 length is 13 residues. CDR1 is MGHRA and CDR2 is YSYEKL in the germline V gene. The DNA for the CDR3 is TGCGCCAGCAGCCAGGGGACCACCGGGGAGCTGTTTTTT. Translation: CASSQGTTGELFF.